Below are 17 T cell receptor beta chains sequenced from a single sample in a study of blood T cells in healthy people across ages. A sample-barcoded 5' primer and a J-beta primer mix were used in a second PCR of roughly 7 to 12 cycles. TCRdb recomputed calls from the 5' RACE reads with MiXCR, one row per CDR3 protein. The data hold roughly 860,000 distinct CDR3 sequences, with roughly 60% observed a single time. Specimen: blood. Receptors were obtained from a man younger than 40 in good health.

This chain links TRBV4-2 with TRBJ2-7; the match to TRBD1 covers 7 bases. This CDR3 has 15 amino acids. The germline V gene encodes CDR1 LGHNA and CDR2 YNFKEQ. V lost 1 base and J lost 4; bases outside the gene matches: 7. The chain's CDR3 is CASSQVTGASYEQYF. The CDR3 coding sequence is TGTGCCAGCAGCCAAGTCACAGGGGCATCTTACGAGCAGTACTTC.

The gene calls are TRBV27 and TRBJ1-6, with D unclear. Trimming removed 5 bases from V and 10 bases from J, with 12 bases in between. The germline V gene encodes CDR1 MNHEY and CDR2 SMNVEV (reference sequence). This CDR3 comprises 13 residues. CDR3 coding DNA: TGTGCCAGCAGTCAAGAGCTGGGCTCACCCCTCCACTTT. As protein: CASSQELGSPLHF.

CDR3 region: CASSQAVSGPQYF. Written as DNA, the CDR3 is TGTGCCAGCAGCCAAGCGGTCTCCGGACCGCAGTACTTC. V is TRBV3-1 and J is TRBJ2-7, with no clear D. The CDR3 has 13 amino acids. V lost 1 base to trimming and J lost 9 bases, with 13 bases between them. Per germline, CDR1 LGHDT and CDR2 YNNKEL (reference sequence).

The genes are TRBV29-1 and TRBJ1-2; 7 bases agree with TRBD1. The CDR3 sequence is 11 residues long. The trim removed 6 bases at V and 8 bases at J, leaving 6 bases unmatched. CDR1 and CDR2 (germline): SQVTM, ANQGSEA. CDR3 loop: CSVRQDRGYTF. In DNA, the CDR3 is TGCAGCGTGAGACAGGACAGGGGCTACACCTTC.

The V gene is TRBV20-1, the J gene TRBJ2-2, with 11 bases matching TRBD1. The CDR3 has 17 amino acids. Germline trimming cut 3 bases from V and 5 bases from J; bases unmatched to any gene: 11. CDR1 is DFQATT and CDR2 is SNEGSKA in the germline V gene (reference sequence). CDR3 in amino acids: CSASRTGGPVATGELFF. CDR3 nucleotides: TGCAGTGCTAGCAGGACAGGGGGCCCCGTTGCGACCGGGGAGCTGTTTTTT.

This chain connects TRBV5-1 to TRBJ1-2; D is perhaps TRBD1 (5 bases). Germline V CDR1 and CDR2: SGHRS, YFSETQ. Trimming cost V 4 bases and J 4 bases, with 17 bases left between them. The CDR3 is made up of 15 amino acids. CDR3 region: CASSAEPGRAYGYTF. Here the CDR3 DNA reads TGCGCCAGCAGCGCCGAACCGGGGCGCGCCTATGGCTACACCTTC. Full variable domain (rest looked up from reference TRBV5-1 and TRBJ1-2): KAGVTQTPRYLIKTRGQQVTLSCSPISGHRSVSWYQQTPGQGLQFLFEYFSETQRNKGNFPGRFSGRQFSNSRSEMNVSTLELGDSALYLCASSAEPGRAYGYTFGSGTRLTVV.

The CDR3 DNA reads as TGTGCCAGCAGATTTACTAGCGGGGGTTCAGATACGCAGTATTTT. Amino acids: CASRFTSGGSDTQYF. J is TRBJ2-3 and V is TRBV6-5, with TRBD2 matching over 11 bases. CDR3 size: 15 residues. Trimming cost V 6 bases and J 4 bases; bases outside gene matches: 6. From germline, CDR1 is MNHEY and CDR2 SVGAGI.

The CDR3 DNA follows: TGTGCCAGCAGCCCTGGTTTTGGACAGGGGGCCGATGAGCAGTTCTTC. This gives the protein CASSPGFGQGADEQFF. V gene TRBV4-2 combines with J gene TRBJ2-1, with 11 bases lining up with TRBD1. The CDR3 spans 16 residues. J gave up 8 bases and V 4 bases, and 10 bases lay outside the gene matches. CDR1 LGHNA and CDR2 YNFKEQ come from the germline V gene.

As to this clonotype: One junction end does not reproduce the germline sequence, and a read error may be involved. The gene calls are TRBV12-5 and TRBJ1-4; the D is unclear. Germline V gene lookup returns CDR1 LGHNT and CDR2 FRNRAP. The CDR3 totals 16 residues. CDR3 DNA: TGTGCTAGTGGTTTGGTACAGAAACCAACTAATGAAAACCTGTTTTTT. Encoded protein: CASGLVQKPTNENLFF.

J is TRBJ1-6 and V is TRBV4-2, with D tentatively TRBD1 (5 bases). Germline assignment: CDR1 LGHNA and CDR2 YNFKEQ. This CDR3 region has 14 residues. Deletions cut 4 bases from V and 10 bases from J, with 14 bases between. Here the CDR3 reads CASSRGGVGSPLHF. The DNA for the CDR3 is TGTGCCAGCAGCCGAGGAGGGGTAGGATCACCCCTCCACTTT.

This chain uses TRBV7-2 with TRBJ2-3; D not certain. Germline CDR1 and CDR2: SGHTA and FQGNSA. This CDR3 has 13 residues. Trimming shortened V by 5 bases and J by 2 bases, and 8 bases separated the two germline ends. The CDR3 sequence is CASSGVSTDTQYF. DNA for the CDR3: TGTGCCAGCAGCGGGGTGTCCACAGATACGCAGTATTTT.

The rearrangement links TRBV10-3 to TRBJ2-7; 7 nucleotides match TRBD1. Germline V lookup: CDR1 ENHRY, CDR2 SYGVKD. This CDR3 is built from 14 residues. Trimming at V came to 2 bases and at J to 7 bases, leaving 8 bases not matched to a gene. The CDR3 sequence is CAISEAWDSREQYF. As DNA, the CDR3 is TGTGCCATCAGTGAGGCCTGGGACAGTCGGGAGCAGTACTTC.

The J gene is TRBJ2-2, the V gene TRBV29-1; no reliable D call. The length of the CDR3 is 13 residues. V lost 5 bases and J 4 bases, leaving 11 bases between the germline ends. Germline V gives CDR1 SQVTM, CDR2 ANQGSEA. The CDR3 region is CSVPVGGTGELFF. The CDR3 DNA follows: TGCAGCGTTCCCGTTGGCGGCACCGGGGAGCTGTTTTTT.

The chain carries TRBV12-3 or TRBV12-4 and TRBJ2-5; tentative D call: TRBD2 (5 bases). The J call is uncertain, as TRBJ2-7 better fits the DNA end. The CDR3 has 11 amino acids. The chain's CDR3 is CASSQADEQYF. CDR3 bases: TGTGCCAGCAGTCAAGCGGACGAGCAGTACTTC.

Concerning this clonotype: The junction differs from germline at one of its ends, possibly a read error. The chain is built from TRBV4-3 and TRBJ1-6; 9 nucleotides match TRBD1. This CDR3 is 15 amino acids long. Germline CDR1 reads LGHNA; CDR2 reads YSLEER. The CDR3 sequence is CASSQQGQGNLPLHF. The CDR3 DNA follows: TGCGCCAGCAGCCAACAGGGACAGGGTAATTTACCCCTCCACTTT.

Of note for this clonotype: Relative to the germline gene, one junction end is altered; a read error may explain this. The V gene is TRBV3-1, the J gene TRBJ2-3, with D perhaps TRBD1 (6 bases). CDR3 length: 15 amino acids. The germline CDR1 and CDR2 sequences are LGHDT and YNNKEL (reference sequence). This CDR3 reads CASSQWDTLEDMQYF. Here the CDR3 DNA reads TGTGCCAGCAGCCAATGGGACACGCTCGAGGATATGCAGTATTTT.

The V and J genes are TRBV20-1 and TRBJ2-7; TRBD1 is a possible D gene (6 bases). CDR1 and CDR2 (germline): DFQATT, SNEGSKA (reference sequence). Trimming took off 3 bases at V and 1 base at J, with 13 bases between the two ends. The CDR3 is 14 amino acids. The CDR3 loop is CSARIEGVSYEQYF. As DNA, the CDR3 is TGCAGTGCTAGGATTGAGGGGGTATCCTACGAGCAGTACTTC.